A selection of T cell receptor beta chains follows, all from one sample in a study of T cell responses to AZD1222 COVID-19 vaccine. Repertoires were generated with immunoSEQ multiplex PCR, while TCRdb's copy carries only in-frame clones and drops some. Of fewer than 150,000 clones detected, roughly 87% appear once; the ten largest clones hold approximately 10%. The sequences come from peripheral blood, collected on day 0 of AZD1222 vaccination. The receptors stem from an adult in good health. Both conserved end residues are part of each CDR3. The D gene is left open where the match is weak. Clone size is given for some rows only: seen once, a few or many times, or a class if the clone is expanded.

d_gene,abundance,v_gene,j_gene,CDR3aa,CDR3nt
.,.,TRBV6-5,TRBJ1-2,CASSWTLQGNYGYTF,TGTGCCAGCAGTTGGACCCTACAGGGCAACTATGGCTACACCTTC
.,.,TRBV2,TRBJ2-1,CASSPAGAAYNEQFF,TGTGCCAGCAGCCCAGCAGGGGCGGCCTACAATGAGCAGTTCTTC
.,once,TRBV12-1,TRBJ2-7,CASSPSAGYF,TGTGCCAGCAGCCCCTCAGCAGGGTACTTC
.,.,TRBV2,TRBJ2-3,CASRPGQNTDTQYF,TGTGCCAGCAGGCCCGGGCAAAACACAGATACGCAGTATTTT
.,.,TRBV29-1,TRBJ1-1,CSVELWAVNTEAFF,TGCAGCGTTGAACTTTGGGCAGTGAACACTGAAGCTTTCTTT
TRBD1,.,TRBV4-1,TRBJ2-3,CASSPWTGGSRDTQYF,TGCGCCAGCAGCCCCTGGACAGGGGGTAGTCGAGATACGCAGTATTTT
.,.,TRBV6-5,TRBJ1-1,CASTWGGRPNTEAFF,TGTGCCAGCACCTGGGGGGGGCGACCGAACACTGAAGCTTTCTTT
TRBD2,.,TRBV29-1,TRBJ2-7,CSVASGSSYEQYF,TGCAGCGTGGCTAGCGGGTCCTCCTACGAGCAGTACTTC
TRBD2,.,TRBV27,TRBJ2-7,CASSLQWTSGTNEQYF,TGTGCCAGCAGTCTCCAATGGACTAGCGGGACGAACGAGCAGTACTTC
TRBD2,.,TRBV7-6,TRBJ2-7,CASSPLGGWGIRGSYEQYF,TGTGCCAGCAGCCCACTGGGGGGGTGGGGGATTCGAGGGTCCTACGAGCAGTACTTC
.,.,TRBV6-5,TRBJ1-1,CASSYGDSNTEAFF,TGTGCCAGCAGTTACGGCGATTCGAACACTGAAGCTTTCTTT
.,few,TRBV18,TRBJ2-7,CASSPPVKGLSYEQYF,TGTGCCAGCTCACCACCCGTAAAGGGCCTCTCCTACGAGCAGTACTTC
.,few,TRBV5-5,TRBJ1-2,CASSPASENYGYTF,TGTGCCAGCAGCCCTGCTTCCGAAAACTATGGCTACACCTTC
TRBD1,.,TRBV3-1/TRBV3-2,TRBJ1-2,CASSKSTGQDYGYTF,TGTGCCAGCAGCAAGTCGACAGGGCAGGACTATGGCTACACCTTC
.,.,TRBV24-1,TRBJ2-2,CATSDSDPMGGELFF,TGTGCCACCAGTGATTCAGATCCGATGGGAGGGGAGCTGTTTTTT
.,.,TRBV19,TRBJ1-2,CASSPPPRGGNYGYTF,TGTGCCAGTAGTCCCCCGCCGCGGGGGGGCAACTATGGCTACACCTTC
.,few,TRBV19,TRBJ2-3,CASSPPGLRADTQYF,TGTGCCAGTAGTCCGCCGGGACTGAGGGCAGATACGCAGTATTTT
.,once,TRBV7-9,TRBJ1-4,CASSLGQAGEKLFF,TGTGCCAGCAGCTTGGGGCAGGCGGGTGAAAAACTGTTTTTT
TRBD1,once,TRBV5-4,TRBJ2-7,CASSSSGQGIEQYF,TGTGCCAGCAGCTCCTCGGGACAGGGGATCGAGCAGTACTTC
TRBD1,.,TRBV4-1,TRBJ1-5,CASSQDLGTVRGNQPQHF,TGCGCCAGCAGCCAAGATCTGGGGACAGTACGCGGCAATCAGCCCCAGCATTTT
.,.,TRBV19,TRBJ1-2,CASSIQFMGREGYTF,TGTGCCAGTAGTATCCAGTTTATGGGTCGTGAAGGCTACACCTTC
.,.,TRBV13,TRBJ2-4,CASSLGHYKNIQYF,TGTGCCAGCAGCTTAGGGCATTACAAAAACATTCAGTACTTC
TRBD1,.,TRBV2,TRBJ2-6,CASSARTGRANVLTF,TGTGCCAGCAGCGCTAGGACAGGGCGGGCCAACGTCCTGACTTTC
.,.,TRBV5-1,TRBJ2-3,CASSVVADTQYF,TGCGCCAGCAGTGTGGTGGCAGATACGCAGTATTTT
TRBD2,.,TRBV27,TRBJ2-1,CASSLYSSGGYNEQFF,TGTGCCAGCAGTTTATATTCTAGCGGGGGGTACAATGAGCAGTTCTTC
.,.,TRBV30,TRBJ1-4,CAWSRGGLRSTNEKLFF,TGTGCCTGGAGCCGTGGGGGTCTGCGCTCAACTAATGAAAAACTGTTTTTT
TRBD1,.,TRBV27,TRBJ2-5,CASSFLRGQGGILGQETQYF,TGTGCCAGCAGTTTCCTCAGGGGGCAGGGCGGGATTCTTGGTCAAGAGACCCAGTACTTC
TRBD1,.,TRBV25-1,TRBJ2-1,CASRSGTVSYNEQFF,TGTGCCAGCAGATCCGGGACAGTCTCCTACAATGAGCAGTTCTTC
TRBD1,.,TRBV2,TRBJ2-5,CASGQGQETQYF,TGTGCCAGCGGACAGGGTCAAGAGACCCAGTACTTC
.,.,TRBV2,TRBJ1-5,CASSEQSLGQPQHF,TGTGCCAGCAGTGAACAGTCGTTGGGTCAGCCCCAGCATTTT
.,.,TRBV5-1,TRBJ2-3,CASSLGRARTDTQYF,TGCGCCAGCAGCTTGGGCAGGGCTCGCACAGATACGCAGTATTTT
.,few,TRBV10-2,TRBJ2-7,CASSIELGEQYF,TGCGCCAGCAGCATTGAATTGGGGGAGCAGTACTTC
TRBD2,few,TRBV7-3,TRBJ2-7,CASSPTGGSEQYF,TGTGCCAGCAGCCCAACGGGGGGGTCCGAGCAGTACTTC
.,.,TRBV11-3,TRBJ1-2,CASSPGQGYGYTF,TGTGCCAGCAGCCCCGGGCAGGGATATGGCTACACCTTC
TRBD1,.,TRBV18,TRBJ2-3,CASSPTTSTGDTQYF,TGTGCCAGCTCACCAACCACCTCGACAGGGGATACGCAGTATTTT
.,few,TRBV28,TRBJ1-1,CASSLWEGTGMNTEAFF,TGTGCCAGCAGTTTATGGGAGGGGACGGGTATGAACACTGAAGCTTTCTTT
TRBD1,few,TRBV28,TRBJ1-5,CASRLKVGTGPVYSNQPQHF,TGTGCCAGCAGACTTAAGGTTGGGACAGGGCCAGTATATAGCAATCAGCCCCAGCATTTT
TRBD1,.,TRBV6-6,TRBJ1-5,CASSLHAPGQGYQPQHF,TGTGCCAGCAGTCTACACGCTCCGGGACAGGGGTACCAGCCCCAGCATTTT
.,.,TRBV7-9,TRBJ1-1,CASSLVQGRSTEAFF,TGTGCCAGCAGCTTAGTTCAGGGCAGGAGCACTGAAGCTTTCTTT
.,.,TRBV15,TRBJ2-5,CATSTGGVGVTQYF,TGTGCCACCAGCACAGGTGGGGTCGGGGTGACCCAGTACTTC
.,.,TRBV19,TRBJ1-2,CASSIRVMVYGYTF,TGTGCCAGTAGTATCAGGGTTATGGTCTATGGCTACACCTTC
TRBD1,.,TRBV7-7,TRBJ2-1,CASSLGTGLNEQFF,TGTGCTAGCAGCTTAGGGACAGGGTTGAATGAGCAGTTCTTC
.,few,TRBV6-5,TRBJ2-7,CASSYSTFGVGEYF,TGTGCCAGCAGTTACTCGACGTTCGGGGTGGGCGAGTACTTC
.,.,TRBV21-1,TRBJ1-4,CASSEETEGGEFRSEKLFF,TGTGCCAGCAGCGAAGAAACGGAGGGGGGCGAATTCCGTAGTGAAAAACTGTTTTTT